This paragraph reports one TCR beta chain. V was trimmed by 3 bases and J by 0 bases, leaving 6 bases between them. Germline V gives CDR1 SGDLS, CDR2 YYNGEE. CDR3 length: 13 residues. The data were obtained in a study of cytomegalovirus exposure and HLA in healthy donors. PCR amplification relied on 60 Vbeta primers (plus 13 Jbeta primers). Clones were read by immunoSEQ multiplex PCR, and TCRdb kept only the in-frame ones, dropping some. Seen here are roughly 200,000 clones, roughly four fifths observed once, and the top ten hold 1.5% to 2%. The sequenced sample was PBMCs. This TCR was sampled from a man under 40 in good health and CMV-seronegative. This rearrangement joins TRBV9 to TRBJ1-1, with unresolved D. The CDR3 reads CASSAHMNTEAFF. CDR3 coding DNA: TGTGCCAGCAGCGCCCACATGAACACTGAAGCTTTCTTT.